A selection of T cell receptor beta chains follows, all from one sample in a study of Ad26.COV2.S vaccination and SARS-CoV-2 variants. Data came from immunoSEQ multiplex PCR; TCRdb stores just in-frame clones and leaves some out. The table records roughly 450,000 clones, over 75% of them present only once. The specimen comprised peripheral blood, sampled in a trial of Ad26.COV2.S vaccine versus placebo. These receptors all come from a person aged 18-65 years who received the Ad26.COV2.S COVID-19 vaccine or a placebo. Both conserved end residues are part of each CDR3. Each record gives: J gene, D gene, clone size, V gene, CDR3 DNA, CDR3 protein. D genes are given only for firm matches. Not all rows give a size; the values are once, few, many and, for expanded clones, a class.

>TRBJ2-7|.|.|TRBV7-9
TGTGCCAGCAGCCCACCCTGGGGCTTCTACGAGCAGTACTTC
CASSPPWGFYEQYF
>TRBJ1-1|.|once|TRBV7-2
TGTGCCAGCAGCTTACGCGCGGGGCGGGCAGCTTTCTTT
CASSLRAGRAAFF
>TRBJ2-5|TRBD2|.|TRBV7-9
TGTGCCAGCAGCTCCCGACTAGCGGAAGAGACCCAGTACTTC
CASSSRLAEETQYF
>TRBJ2-1|.|.|TRBV5-4
TGTGCCAGCAGCCCCCCGGGGGAAGGGGCCTACAATGAGCAGTTCTTC
CASSPPGEGAYNEQFF
>TRBJ2-3|TRBD2|.|TRBV25-1
TGTGCCAGCAGTGAATGGCGGGAGGGCGGCACAGATACGCAGTATTTT
CASSEWREGGTDTQYF
>TRBJ2-3|TRBD2|.|TRBV6-6
TGTGCCAGCAGTTACCCAGCGGGGCGCACAGATACGCAGTATTTT
CASSYPAGRTDTQYF
>TRBJ1-2|.|.|TRBV7-8
TGTGCCAGCAGCCCAAAGGACGGTTGGAGCTATGGCTACACCTTC
CASSPKDGWSYGYTF
>TRBJ2-1|TRBD2|.|TRBV19
TGTGCCAGTAGTAACCTCTTCCTCGGGGGGGAGCAGTTCTTC
CASSNLFLGGEQFF
>TRBJ1-1|.|.|TRBV28
TGTGCCACCCAAGTAGGGGGCACTGAAGCTTTCTTT
CATQVGGTEAFF
>TRBJ1-1|TRBD1|.|TRBV19
TGTGCCAGTAGTAGGGTCCTCGGGACAGGGTATGAAGCTTTCTTT
CASSRVLGTGYEAFF
>TRBJ2-1|.|.|TRBV7-6
TGTGCCAGCAGCTTAGTGGCGGAGGGGGGAGGTGGTGAGCAGTTCTTC
CASSLVAEGGGGEQFF
>TRBJ2-7|TRBD1|.|TRBV7-9
TGTGCCAGCAGCCGTTCCGGGACAGGGATAGGGTACGAGCAGTACTTC
CASSRSGTGIGYEQYF
>TRBJ1-1|TRBD1|.|TRBV25-1
TGTGCCAGCAGTGGGGACAGGGCCTATCATGAAGCTTTCTTT
CASSGDRAYHEAFF